These 25 T cell receptor beta chains came from one sample sequenced in a study of shared clonotypes between healthy human individuals. The repertoire was sequenced with immunoSEQ multiplex PCR; TCRdb's copy has only in-frame clones and lacks some. This table holds millions of clones, about 95% found once. CD8 cells regarded as naive lacked CD45RO, were positively chosen for CCR7, and omitted terminally differentiated effector memory CD45RA+ cells. Material: naive CD8+ T cells sorted from blood. The receptors derive from a man aged 18 to 35 in good health.

The V and J genes are TRBV5-4 and TRBJ2-7, with TRBD1 identical over 8 bases. The V gene's germline CDR1 is SGHNT and CDR2 YYREEE (reference sequence). The CDR3 contains 16 residues. The trim removed 3 bases at V and 2 bases at J, leaving 10 bases unmatched. The CDR3 protein is CASSSIEGQETYEQYF. The DNA for the CDR3 is TGTGCCAGCAGCTCGATAGAGGGACAGGAGACCTACGAGCAGTACTTC.

Remarks on this clone: The sample has other DNA sequences that encode this CDR3 too. CDR3 sequence reads: CASSLEGHPYEQYF. For the CDR3, the DNA is TGTGCCAGCAGCTTAGAGGGACACCCCTACGAGCAGTACTTC. This chain joins TRBV5-6 and TRBJ2-7; TRBD1 is a possible D gene (6 bases). Trimming took off 2 bases at V and 2 bases at J, with 11 bases between the two ends. This CDR3 region has 14 residues. The germline V gene encodes CDR1 SGHDT and CDR2 YYEEEE. Variable domain in full (rest from reference TRBV5-6 and TRBJ2-7): DAGVTQSPTHLIKTRGQQVTLRCSPKSGHDTVSWYQQALGQGPQFIFQYYEEEERQRGNFPDRFSGHQFPNYSSELNVNALLLGDSALYLCASSLEGHPYEQYFGPGTRLTVT.

This clone was counted once. The chain recombines TRBV28 with TRBJ2-7; D is perhaps TRBD2 (7 bases). The V end was cut by 7 bases, the J end by 0 bases, with 13 bases between. The CDR3 has 14 residues. Per germline, CDR1 MDHEN and CDR2 SYDVKM. As DNA, the CDR3 is TGTGCCAGCAAAGAGGGGGGGGACTCCTACGAGCAGTACTTC. As protein: CASKEGGDSYEQYF.

The chain is built from TRBV5-4 and TRBJ1-3; the D is unclear. CDR1 and CDR2 (germline): SGHNT, YYREEE (reference sequence). V was cut by 2 bases and J by 2 bases, with 8 bases left in between. The CDR3 sequence is 14 residues long. The CDR3 spells CASSFKGAGNTIYF. CDR3 nucleotides: TGTGCCAGCAGCTTTAAGGGAGCTGGAAACACCATATATTTT.

This sequence joins TRBV9 and TRBJ2-1; the match to TRBD2 covers 10 bases. The CDR3 is made up of 15 amino acids. V lost 4 bases and J lost 7; bases outside the gene matches: 8. From germline, CDR1 is SGDLS and CDR2 YYNGEE. The CDR3 here is CASSLGLAEGNEQFF. The CDR3, as DNA: TGTGCCAGCAGCCTCGGACTAGCGGAAGGGAATGAGCAGTTCTTC.

This rearrangement joins TRBV27 to TRBJ2-7; unclear D gene. The CDR3 is 14 amino acids. Germline loops: CDR1 MNHEY, CDR2 SMNVEV (reference sequence). The V gene lost 2 bases and the J gene lost 7 bases, with 15 bases spanning the gap. The CDR3 DNA reads TGTGCCAGCAGTTTAGTCCACAGCTCGCGTGAGCAGTACTTC. Protein sequence: CASSLVHSSREQYF.

The chain recombines TRBV5-6 with TRBJ2-7, with TRBD1 matching 9 bases. CDR1 and CDR2 (germline): SGHDT, YYEEEE. The CDR3 spans 16 residues. After removal of 0 bases from V and 4 bases from J, the junction contained 8 bases not matched to a gene. For the CDR3, the DNA is TGTGCCAGCAGCTTGGAGGGACAGGGTGCGTTTTACGAGCAGTACTTC. It yields the protein CASSLEGQGAFYEQYF.

The chain recombines TRBV29-1 with TRBJ1-2; TRBD1 is a possible D gene (6 bases). Germline V gene sequence: CDR1 SQVTM, CDR2 ANQGSEA. The CDR3 length is 14 residues. The germline V and J ends were trimmed by 1 base and 5 bases, with 14 bases remaining between them. As DNA, the CDR3 is TGCAGCGTTGAAGCCTATAGAACAGGGTATGGCTACACCTTC. Protein sequence: CSVEAYRTGYGYTF.

The V call is TRBV5-5, the J call TRBJ2-7; D gene unclear. The length of the CDR3 is 12 residues. In germline, CDR1 is SGHKS, CDR2 YYEKEE (reference sequence). V lost 4 bases to trimming and J lost 7 bases, with 12 bases between them. The CDR3 reads CASSTVVGEQYF. Here the CDR3 DNA reads TGTGCCAGCAGCACGGTCGTCGGTGAGCAGTACTTC.

This clone was seen just once. The rearrangement uses TRBV27 and TRBJ1-1; D is undetermined. The V gene's germline CDR1 is MNHEY and CDR2 SMNVEV (reference sequence). V lost 0 bases and J lost 3, with 8 bases in between. This CDR3 region has 14 residues. DNA for the CDR3: TGTGCCAGCAGTTTATCAGGAGTCGACACTGAAGCTTTCTTT. Amino acids: CASSLSGVDTEAFF.

This sequence joins TRBV11-2 and TRBJ2-7, with 8 bases identical to TRBD1. Germline V gene lookup returns CDR1 SGHAT and CDR2 FQNNGV. The CDR3 sequence is 13 residues long. With V trimmed by 6 bases and J by 3 bases, 4 bases remained unmatched. The CDR3 DNA is TGTGCCAGCAGAGCCGGGACAGGCTACGAGCAGTACTTC. It encodes CASRAGTGYEQYF.

J is TRBJ1-1 and V is TRBV6-5; D may be TRBD1 (5 bases). V was cut by 0 bases and J by 4 bases, with 12 bases left in between. The CDR3 runs 15 residues. Germline loops: CDR1 MNHEY, CDR2 SVGAGI. The CDR3 protein is CASSYSWGTSTEAFF. CDR3 in DNA: TGTGCCAGCAGTTACTCCTGGGGCACGAGCACTGAAGCTTTCTTT.

Of note for this clone: The identical CDR3 is also encoded by other nucleotide sequences in the sample. The chain carries TRBV6-1 and TRBJ2-3; no firm D call. V was shortened by 1 base and J by 3 bases, with 5 bases between the two germline ends. Germline V lookup: CDR1 MNHNS, CDR2 SASEGT. The CDR3 runs to 13 residues. The CDR3 region is CASSEVLTDTQYF. As DNA, the CDR3 is TGTGCCAGCAGTGAAGTCTTGACAGATACGCAGTATTTT.

V and J are TRBV13 and TRBJ2-3; 9 bases map to TRBD2. Unmatched junction bases numbered 8, after V lost 2 bases and J lost 5 bases. Germline V gene sequence: CDR1 PRHDT, CDR2 FYEKMQ (reference sequence). The CDR3 loop spans 16 amino acids. The CDR3 protein is CASSLLAGGPGDTQYF. The CDR3 DNA is TGTGCCAGCAGCTTACTGGCGGGAGGGCCTGGAGATACGCAGTATTTT.

This chain connects TRBV7-9 to TRBJ1-6, with 7 bases identical to TRBD1. The junction had 3 bases not matched to a gene; V was cut back by 4 bases and J by 0 bases. The CDR3 runs to 16 residues. Germline lookup yields CDR1 SEHNR and CDR2 FQNEAQ (reference sequence). This CDR3 is CASSSGQSSYNSPLHF. The CDR3 region has the DNA TGTGCCAGCAGCTCGGGACAGAGCTCCTATAATTCACCCCTCCACTTT.

V gene TRBV11-2 combines with J gene TRBJ2-3; weak D call: TRBD2 (5 bases). This CDR3 spans 16 amino acids. With 4 bases removed from V and 2 bases from J, the gap between germline ends came to 16 bases. Germline CDR1 reads SGHAT; CDR2 reads FQNNGV. The CDR3 nucleotides are TGTGCCAGCAGCTCGTGGAGCGGAACCTACACAGATACGCAGTATTTT. Protein sequence: CASSSWSGTYTDTQYF.

The chain is built from TRBV28 and TRBJ2-4; D not resolved. This CDR3 has 17 amino acids. The germline CDR1 and CDR2 sequences are MDHEN and SYDVKM. Trimming took 5 bases from V and 2 from J, leaving 19 bases between them. The CDR3 sequence: CASSLGPGGATKNIQYF. Written as DNA, the CDR3 is TGTGCCAGCAGTCTCGGACCGGGCGGCGCGACCAAAAACATTCAGTACTTC.

The genes are TRBV21-1 and TRBJ2-1. TRBV21-1 counts as a pseudogene. CDR3 length: 17 amino acids. CDR3 DNA: TGTGCCAGCAGCAGAGGGGCTCCGGGACCTTCCTACAATGAGCAGTTCTTC. It encodes CASSRGAPGPSYNEQFF.

This clone was detected once. The chain has TRBV6-5 and TRBJ2-5; 7 nucleotides align to TRBD1. Germline V CDR1 and CDR2: MNHEY, SVGAGI. The CDR3 has 15 residues. Losses at the gene ends were 2 bases for V and 4 bases for J; bases not matched to a gene: 7. For the CDR3, the DNA is TGTGCCAGCAGTTACGCAGGGGGTCTTGCAGAGACCCAGTACTTC. Protein: CASSYAGGLAETQYF.

In regard to this clone: The identical CDR3 is also encoded by other nucleotide sequences in the sample. The chain employs TRBV2 and TRBJ2-7; TRBD2 matches 11 bases. The J segment lost 3 bases and the V segment lost 4 bases, leaving 2 bases of the junction unmatched. CDR3 length: 14 amino acids. Looked up from germline, CDR1 is SNHLY and CDR2 is FYNNEI. In DNA, the CDR3 is TGTGCCAGCAGTGGACTAGCGGGACTCTACGAGCAGTACTTC. Protein product: CASSGLAGLYEQYF.

This rearrangement joins TRBV28 to TRBJ1-2, with 8 bases that match TRBD1. Germline CDR1 reads MDHEN; CDR2 reads SYDVKM. V lost 3 bases and J lost 5; bases outside the gene matches: 5. The CDR3 consists of 14 residues. The CDR3, as DNA: TGTGCCAGCAGTTTCTACGACAGGGGATATGGCTACACCTTC. Amino acids: CASSFYDRGYGYTF.

The chain has TRBV4-1 and TRBJ2-7; D possibly corresponds to TRBD2 (6 bases). Looked up from germline, CDR1 is MGHRA and CDR2 is YSYEKL. The CDR3 contains 15 residues. Deletions cut 0 bases from V and 4 bases from J, with 13 bases between. This CDR3 is CASSQEDTSRYEQYF. The CDR3, as DNA: TGCGCCAGCAGCCAAGAAGATACTAGCAGGTACGAGCAGTACTTC.

There are a few counts of this clone. The chain links TRBV6-6 to TRBJ2-2, with D tentatively TRBD2 (6 bases). The CDR3 spans 12 residues. Germline CDR1 is MNHNY and CDR2 is SVGAGI (reference sequence). Trimming removed 7 bases from V and 7 bases from J, with 10 bases in between. CDR3 protein: CASIGGNGELFF. In nucleotides, the CDR3 is TGTGCCAGCATTGGAGGGAACGGGGAGCTGTTTTTT.

The chain uses TRBV2 and TRBJ1-5, with a weak D call TRBD1 (6 bases). The CDR3 consists of 12 residues. Trimming left V 7 bases short and J 4 bases short, with 8 bases between. Germline CDR1 and CDR2: SNHLY and FYNNEI. DNA for the CDR3: TGTGCCAGCAACCAGGGGAATCAGCCCCAGCATTTT. Translated: CASNQGNQPQHF.

The chain links TRBV11-1 to TRBJ2-7; 9 bases are a match to TRBD1. After removal of 3 bases from V and 3 bases from J, the junction contained 12 bases not matched to a gene. The CDR3 has 17 amino acids. Germline-derived CDR1 and CDR2 are SGHAT and FQDESV (reference sequence). The CDR3 DNA sequence: TGTGCCAGCAGCTTGGCCGGGACAGGGAGATTGAGCTACGAGCAGTACTTC. Residues: CASSLAGTGRLSYEQYF.